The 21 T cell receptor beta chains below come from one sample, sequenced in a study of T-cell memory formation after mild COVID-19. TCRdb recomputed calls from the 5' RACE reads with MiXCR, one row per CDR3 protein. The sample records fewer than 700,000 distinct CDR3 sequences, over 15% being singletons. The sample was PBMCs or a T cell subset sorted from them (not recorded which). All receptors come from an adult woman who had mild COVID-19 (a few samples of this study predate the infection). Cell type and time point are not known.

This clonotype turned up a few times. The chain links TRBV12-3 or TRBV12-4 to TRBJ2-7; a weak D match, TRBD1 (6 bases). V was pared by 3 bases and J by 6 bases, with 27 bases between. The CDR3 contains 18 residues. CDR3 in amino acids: CASSFKGQTNLPPIEQYF. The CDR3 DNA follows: TGTGCCAGCAGTTTTAAAGGACAGACCAACTTACCGCCTATCGAGCAGTACTTC.

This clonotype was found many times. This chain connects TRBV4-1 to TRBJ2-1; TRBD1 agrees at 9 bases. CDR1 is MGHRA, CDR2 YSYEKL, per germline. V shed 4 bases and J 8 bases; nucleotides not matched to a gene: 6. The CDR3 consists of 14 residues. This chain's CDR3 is CASSPGQGWDEQFF. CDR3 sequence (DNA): TGCGCCAGCAGCCCGGGACAGGGATGGGATGAGCAGTTCTTC.

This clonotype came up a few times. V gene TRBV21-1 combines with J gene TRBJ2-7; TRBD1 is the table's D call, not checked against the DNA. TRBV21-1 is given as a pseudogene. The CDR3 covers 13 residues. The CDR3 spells CASVGTGEDEQYF. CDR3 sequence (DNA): TGTGCCAGCGTAGGGACAGGTGAGGACGAGCAGTACTTC.

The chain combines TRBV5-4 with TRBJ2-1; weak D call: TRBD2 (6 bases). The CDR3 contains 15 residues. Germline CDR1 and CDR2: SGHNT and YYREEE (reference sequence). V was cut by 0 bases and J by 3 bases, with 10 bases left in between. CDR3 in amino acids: CASSLVPGDYNEQFF. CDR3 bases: TGTGCCAGCAGCTTGGTGCCGGGGGACTACAATGAGCAGTTCTTC. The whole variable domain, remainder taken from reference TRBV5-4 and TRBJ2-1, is ETGVTQSPTHLIKTRGQQVTLRCSSQSGHNTVSWYQQALGQGPQFIFQYYREEENGRGNFPPRFSGLQFPNYSSELNVNALELDDSALYLCASSLVPGDYNEQFFGPGTRLTVL.

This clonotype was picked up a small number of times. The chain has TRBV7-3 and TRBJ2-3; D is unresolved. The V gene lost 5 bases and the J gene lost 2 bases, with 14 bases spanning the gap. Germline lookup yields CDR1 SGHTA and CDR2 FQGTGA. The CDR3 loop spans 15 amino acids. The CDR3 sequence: CASSVSTGYTDTQYF. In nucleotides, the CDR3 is TGTGCCAGCAGCGTATCGACTGGCTACACAGATACGCAGTATTTT.

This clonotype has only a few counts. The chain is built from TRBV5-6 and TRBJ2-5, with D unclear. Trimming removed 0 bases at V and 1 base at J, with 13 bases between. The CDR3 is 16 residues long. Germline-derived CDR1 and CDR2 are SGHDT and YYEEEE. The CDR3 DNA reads TGTGCCAGCAGCTTGGGGATTGGGCAGTCCCAAGAGACCCAGTACTTC. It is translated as CASSLGIGQSQETQYF.

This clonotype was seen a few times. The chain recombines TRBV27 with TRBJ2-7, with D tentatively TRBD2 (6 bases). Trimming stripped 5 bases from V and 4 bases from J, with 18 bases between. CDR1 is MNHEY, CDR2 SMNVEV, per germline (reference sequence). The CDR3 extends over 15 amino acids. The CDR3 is CASSPRRGSGYEQYF. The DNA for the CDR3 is TGTGCCAGCAGTCCCCGCCGGGGGTCGGGGTACGAGCAGTACTTC.

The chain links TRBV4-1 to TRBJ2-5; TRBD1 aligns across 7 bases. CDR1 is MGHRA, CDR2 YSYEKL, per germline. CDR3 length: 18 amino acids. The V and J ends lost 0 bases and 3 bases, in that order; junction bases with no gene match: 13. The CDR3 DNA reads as TGCGCCAGCAGCCAAGAAGGGACAGAATCGCCCGGGGAAGAGACCCAGTACTTC. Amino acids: CASSQEGTESPGEETQYF.

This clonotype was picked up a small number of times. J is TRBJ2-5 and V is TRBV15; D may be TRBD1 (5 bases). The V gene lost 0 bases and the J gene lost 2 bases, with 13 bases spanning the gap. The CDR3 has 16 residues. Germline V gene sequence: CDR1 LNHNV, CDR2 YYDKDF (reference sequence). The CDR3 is CATSRDPPGNQETQYF. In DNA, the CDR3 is TGTGCCACCAGCAGAGATCCCCCAGGGAATCAAGAGACCCAGTACTTC.

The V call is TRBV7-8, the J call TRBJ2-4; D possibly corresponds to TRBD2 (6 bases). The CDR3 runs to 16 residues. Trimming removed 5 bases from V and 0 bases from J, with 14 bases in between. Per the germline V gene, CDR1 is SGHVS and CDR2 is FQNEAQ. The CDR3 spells CASSTSGGSAKNIQYF. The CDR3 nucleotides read TGTGCCAGCAGCACAAGTGGGGGGTCAGCCAAAAACATTCAGTACTTC.

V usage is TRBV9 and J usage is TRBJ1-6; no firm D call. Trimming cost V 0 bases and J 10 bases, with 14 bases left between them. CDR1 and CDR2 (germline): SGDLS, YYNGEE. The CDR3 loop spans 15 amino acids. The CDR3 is CASSVAPEALSPLHF. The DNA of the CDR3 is TGTGCCAGCAGCGTAGCTCCAGAGGCCCTCTCACCCCTCCACTTT.

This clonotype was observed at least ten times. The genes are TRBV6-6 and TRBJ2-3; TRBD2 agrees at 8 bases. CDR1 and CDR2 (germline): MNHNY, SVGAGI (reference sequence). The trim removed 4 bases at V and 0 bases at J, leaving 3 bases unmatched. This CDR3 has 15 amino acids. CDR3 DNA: TGTGCCAGCAGTTTTAGCGGGGCTAGCACAGATACGCAGTATTTT. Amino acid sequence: CASSFSGASTDTQYF.

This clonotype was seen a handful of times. The CDR3 nucleotides read TGCGCCAGCAGCCAATTCGGGGATCTCGGGAGGAGCTACACCTTC. Translated: CASSQFGDLGRSYTF. The rearrangement links TRBV4-1 to TRBJ1-2; D not certain. The CDR3 extends over 15 amino acids. V lost 2 bases and J 9 bases, leaving 19 bases between the germline ends. Germline assignment: CDR1 MGHRA and CDR2 YSYEKL.

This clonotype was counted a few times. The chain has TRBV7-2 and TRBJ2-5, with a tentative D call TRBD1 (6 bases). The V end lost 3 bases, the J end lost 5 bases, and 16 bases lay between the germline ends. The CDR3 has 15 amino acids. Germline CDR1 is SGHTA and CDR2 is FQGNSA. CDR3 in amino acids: CASSFGPLQGETQYF. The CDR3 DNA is TGTGCCAGCAGCTTTGGTCCCCTCCAGGGGGAGACCCAGTACTTC.

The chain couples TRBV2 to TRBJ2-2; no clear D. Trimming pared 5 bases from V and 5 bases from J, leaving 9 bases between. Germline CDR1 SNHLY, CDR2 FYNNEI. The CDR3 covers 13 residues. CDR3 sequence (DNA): TGTGCCAGCAGTAGGACCCTAACCGGGGAGCTGTTTTTT. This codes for CASSRTLTGELFF.

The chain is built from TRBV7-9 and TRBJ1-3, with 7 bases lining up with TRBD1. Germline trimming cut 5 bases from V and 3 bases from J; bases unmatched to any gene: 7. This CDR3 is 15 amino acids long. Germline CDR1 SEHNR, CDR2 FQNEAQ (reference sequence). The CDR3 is CASSPDRDFGNTIYF. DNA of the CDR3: TGTGCCAGCAGCCCTGACAGGGACTTTGGAAACACCATATATTTT.

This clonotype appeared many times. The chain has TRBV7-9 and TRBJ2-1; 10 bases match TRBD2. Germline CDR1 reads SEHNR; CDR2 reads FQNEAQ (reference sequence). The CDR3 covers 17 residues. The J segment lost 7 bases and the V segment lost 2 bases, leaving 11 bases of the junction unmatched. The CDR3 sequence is CASSLFGSLAGPNEQFF. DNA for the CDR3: TGTGCCAGCAGCTTATTCGGCTCACTAGCGGGACCAAATGAGCAGTTCTTC.

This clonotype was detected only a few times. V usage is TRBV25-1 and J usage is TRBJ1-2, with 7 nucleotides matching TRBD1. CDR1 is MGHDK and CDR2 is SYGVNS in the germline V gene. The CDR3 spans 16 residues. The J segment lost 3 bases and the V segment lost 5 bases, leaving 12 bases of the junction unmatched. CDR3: CASSQTTGWGDYGYTF. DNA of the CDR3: TGTGCCAGCAGTCAAACGACAGGGTGGGGAGACTATGGCTACACCTTC.

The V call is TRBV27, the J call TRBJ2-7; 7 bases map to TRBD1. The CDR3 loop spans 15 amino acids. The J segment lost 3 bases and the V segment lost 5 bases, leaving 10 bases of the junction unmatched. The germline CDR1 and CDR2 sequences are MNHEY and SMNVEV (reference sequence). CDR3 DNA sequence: TGTGCCAGCAGTCCCATGGGACAGATATTCTACGAGCAGTACTTC. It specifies CASSPMGQIFYEQYF.

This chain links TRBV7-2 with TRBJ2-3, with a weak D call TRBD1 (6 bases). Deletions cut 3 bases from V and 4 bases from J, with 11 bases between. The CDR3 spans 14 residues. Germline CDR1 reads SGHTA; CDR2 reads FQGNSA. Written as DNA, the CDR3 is TGTGCCAGCAGCTTCAACAGGGTAGCAGATACGCAGTATTTT. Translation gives CASSFNRVADTQYF.

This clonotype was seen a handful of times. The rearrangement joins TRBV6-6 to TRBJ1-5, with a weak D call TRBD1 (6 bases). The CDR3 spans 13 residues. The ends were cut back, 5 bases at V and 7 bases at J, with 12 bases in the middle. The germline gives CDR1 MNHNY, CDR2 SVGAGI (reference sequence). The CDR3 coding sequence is TGTGCCAGCAGTCCGACAAGGGGGCAGCCCCAGCATTTT. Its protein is CASSPTRGQPQHF.